The entry that follows covers one T cell receptor beta chain sequence. As yet, its antigen is unknown. This entry comes from a study of cytomegalovirus exposure and HLA in healthy donors. Study-level information: The study placed about 86% of its 350 to 400 genotyped donors in the Caucasian-associated ancestry cluster. Notes on the study in general: Presence/absence analyses assumed roughly uniform sequencing depth across donors, which may not hold. There was a cluster of highly shared sequence variants that was likely a sequencing artifact. Several of the most significant clusters were apparently associated with common viral pathogens in a later analysis.

This PCR relied on a set of 60 Vbeta primers and 13 Jbeta primers. Clones were read by immunoSEQ multiplex PCR, and TCRdb kept only the in-frame ones, dropping some. The top ten clones hold 1.5% of a sample with 180,000 or so clones, about 81% of them seen once. CDR1 MDHEN and CDR2 SYDVKM come from the germline V gene. This CDR3 comprises 11 residues. V gave up 11 bases and J gave up 2 bases, with 9 bases separating them. This sequence joins TRBV28 and TRBJ1-1; D unclear. The source material was PBMCs. The receptor was derived from a man aged 35 to 55 in good health and CMV-seronegative. The CDR3 loop is CAAPENTEAFF. As DNA, the CDR3 is TGTGCCGCTCCAGAAAACACTGAAGCTTTCTTT.